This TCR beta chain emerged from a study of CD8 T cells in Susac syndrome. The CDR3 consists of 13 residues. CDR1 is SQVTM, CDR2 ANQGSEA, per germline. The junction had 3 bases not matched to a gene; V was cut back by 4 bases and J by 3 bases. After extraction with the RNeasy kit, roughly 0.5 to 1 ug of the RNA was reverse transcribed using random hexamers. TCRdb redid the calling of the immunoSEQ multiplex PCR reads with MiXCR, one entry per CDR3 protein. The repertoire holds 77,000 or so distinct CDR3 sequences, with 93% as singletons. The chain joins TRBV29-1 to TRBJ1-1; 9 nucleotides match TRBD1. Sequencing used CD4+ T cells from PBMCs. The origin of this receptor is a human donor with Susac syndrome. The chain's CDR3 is CSVGGDRDTEAFF. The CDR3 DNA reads TGCAGCGTTGGAGGGGACAGGGACACTGAAGCTTTCTTT.